Listed below are T cell receptor beta chains from one sample, sequenced in a study of immune evolution from preneoplasia to lung adenocarcinoma. Sequenced by immunoSEQ multiplex PCR; TCRdb stores in-frame clones only, minus some. Of about 5,700 clones in the sample, about four fifths are singletons; the top ten hold 10% to 13%. Sequencing was performed on FFPE minimally invasive lung adenocarcinoma tissue. The receptors stem from a person aged 55-85 years with lung adenocarcinoma. CDR3s include the opening cysteine and the closing phenylalanine or tryptophan. Fields, in order: V gene, J gene, clone size, D gene, CDR3 protein, CDR3 DNA. The D gene is left open where the match is weak. The size of a clone is reported for some rows only, either as once, few or many, or as a class for expanded clones.

TRBV5-4	TRBJ2-1	few	-	CASSPGRENLNEQFF	TGTGCCAGCAGCCCCGGTAGGGAGAACCTCAATGAGCAGTTCTTC
TRBV29-1	TRBJ2-3	-	-	CSLTGDLTDTQYF	TGCAGCCTCACGGGCGATCTCACAGATACGCAGTATTTT
TRBV4-3	TRBJ2-5	-	-	CASSHRTQETQYF	TGCGCCAGCAGCCACAGGACCCAAGAGACCCAGTACTTC
TRBV29-1	TRBJ2-4	-	-	CSVVGQNIQYF	TGCAGCGTGGTGGGCCAAAACATTCAGTACTTC
TRBV6-5	TRBJ2-5	-	TRBD2	CATSAGEGETQYF	TGTGCCACCTCAGCGGGAGAAGGGGAGACCCAGTACTTC
TRBV30	TRBJ2-1	once	-	CALEYSYNEQFF	TGTGCCCTGGAATACTCCTACAATGAGCAGTTCTTC
TRBV29-1	TRBJ2-3	-	-	CSVELGVGDTQYF	TGCAGCGTTGAATTGGGGGTAGGAGATACGCAGTATTTT
TRBV18	TRBJ2-1	-	-	CASSPMDSDNEQFF	TGTGCCAGCTCACCCATGGACAGTGACAATGAGCAGTTCTTC
TRBV28	TRBJ2-3	-	-	CASSSSWGGSTDTQYF	TGTGCCAGCAGTTCAAGTTGGGGCGGAAGCACAGATACGCAGTATTTT
TRBV27	TRBJ2-1	-	-	CASSFSSRGRNEQFF	TGTGCCAGCAGTTTTTCTAGCAGGGGAAGAAATGAGCAGTTCTTC
TRBV4-1	TRBJ2-7	-	TRBD2	CASSLETSGGRRYF	TGCGCCAGCAGCTTGGAGACTAGCGGGGGCAGAAGGTACTTC
TRBV5-4	TRBJ1-2	once	TRBD1	CASSSDRSGYTF	TGTGCCAGCAGCTCGGACAGGTCTGGCTACACCTTC
TRBV11-2	TRBJ2-3	-	-	CASSLRVLSTDTQYF	TGTGCCAGCAGCTTACGGGTCCTTAGCACAGATACGCAGTATTTT
TRBV11-2	TRBJ2-5	-	-	CASSPDGQETQYF	TGTGCCAGCAGCCCGGACGGCCAAGAGACCCAGTACTTC
TRBV6-1	TRBJ2-7	-	TRBD1	CASSAGQGVYEQYF	TGTGCCAGCAGTGCGGGACAGGGTGTCTACGAGCAGTACTTC
TRBV5-4	TRBJ2-3	-	TRBD1	CASSLDGTGGWSTDTQYF	TGTGCCAGCAGCTTGGACGGGACAGGGGGGTGGAGCACAGATACGCAGTATTTT
TRBV7-7	TRBJ2-1	-	TRBD1	CASSLHPGQSSYNEQFF	TGTGCTAGCAGCTTACATCCGGGACAGAGCTCCTACAATGAGCAGTTCTTC
TRBV7-2	TRBJ2-7	few	TRBD2	CASSLTSGPLPAQQYF	TGTGCCAGCAGCCTGACTAGCGGGCCCCTCCCCGCCCAGCAGTACTTC
TRBV19	TRBJ1-5	-	-	CASSSRPLYSNQPQHF	TGTGCCAGTAGTAGCCGTCCGCTTTATAGCAATCAGCCCCAGCATTTT
TRBV7-7	TRBJ2-3	-	-	CASSFKFSDTQYF	TGTGCCAGCAGCTTTAAGTTCTCAGATACGCAGTATTTT
TRBV14	TRBJ2-7	few	-	CASSQDVWEQYF	TGTGCCAGCAGCCAAGATGTTTGGGAGCAGTACTTC
TRBV2	TRBJ2-2	few	-	CASKTTGANTGELFF	TGTGCCAGCAAGACGACAGGCGCGAACACCGGGGAGCTGTTTTTT
TRBV30	TRBJ2-7	-	-	CAWSHWGVAAYEQYF	TGTGCCTGGAGTCATTGGGGGGTCGCGGCCTACGAGCAGTACTTC
TRBV6-5	TRBJ2-7	few	-	CASSGGAYEQYF	TGTGCCAGCAGTGGCGGAGCCTACGAGCAGTACTTC
TRBV29-1	TRBJ2-7	-	-	CSVHPTGKPYEQYF	TGCAGCGTCCATCCGACAGGAAAACCCTACGAGCAGTACTTC
TRBV18	TRBJ2-7	-	-	CASSPERVSYEQYF	TGTGCCAGCTCACCGGAGCGGGTCTCCTACGAGCAGTACTTC
TRBV11-1	TRBJ2-3	-	TRBD2	CASSQGSGRDPVTQYF	TGTGCCAGCAGCCAGGGGAGCGGGAGAGACCCGGTTACGCAGTATTTT
TRBV30	TRBJ2-2	large	TRBD2	CAWVGTSGIAGELFF	TGTGCCTGGGTTGGGACTAGCGGGATAGCCGGGGAGCTGTTTTTT
TRBV4-1	TRBJ2-2	-	-	CASSHMGIRNTGELFF	TGCGCCAGCAGCCACATGGGGATCAGGAACACCGGGGAGCTGTTTTTT
TRBV6-1	TRBJ2-7	few	-	CASSDGVGIYEQYF	TGTGCCAGCAGTGATGGCGTAGGGATCTACGAGCAGTACTTC
TRBV7-8	TRBJ1-5	medium-sized	TRBD1	CASSLAQTGDQPQHF	TGTGCCAGCAGCTTAGCCCAAACAGGGGACCAGCCCCAGCATTTT
TRBV5-4	TRBJ2-2	-	-	CASSLEVNTGELFF	TGTGCCAGCAGCTTGGAAGTGAACACCGGGGAGCTGTTTTTT
TRBV28	TRBJ2-7	-	-	CASSSSGRFYEQYF	TGTGCCAGCAGTTCCTCGGGACGGTTCTACGAGCAGTACTTC
TRBV10-3	TRBJ1-3	once	-	CAIIPDVGNTIYF	TGTGCCATCATACCAGACGTTGGAAACACCATATATTTT
TRBV7-9	TRBJ2-1	-	-	CASSLGDSPYNEQFF	TGTGCCAGCAGCTTAGGTGACAGCCCCTACAATGAGCAGTTCTTC
TRBV28	TRBJ2-5	-	-	CASSFLAAQETQYF	TGTGCCAGCAGTTTTTTAGCGGCACAAGAGACCCAGTACTTC
TRBV6-4	TRBJ2-3	-	-	CASSEAGGRTDTQYF	TGTGCCAGCAGTGAGGCGGGTGGCCGCACAGATACGCAGTATTTT
TRBV28	TRBJ2-2	-	-	CASSYPTGELFF	TGTGCCAGCAGTTACCCGACCGGGGAGCTGTTTTTT
TRBV9	TRBJ2-3	few	-	CASSVEQRTDTQYF	TGTGCCAGCAGCGTAGAGCAGCGAACAGATACGCAGTATTTT
TRBV13	TRBJ1-4	-	TRBD1	CASSLAPGQWENTNEKLFF	TGTGCCAGCAGCTTAGCCCCGGGACAGTGGGAAAATACTAATGAAAAACTGTTTTTT
TRBV15	TRBJ1-5	-	TRBD1	CATSSDREQPQHF	TGTGCCACCAGCAGTGACAGGGAACAGCCCCAGCATTTT
TRBV4-1	TRBJ1-2	-	-	CASSQVGWPPLHGGYTF	TGCGCCAGCAGCCAAGTAGGTTGGCCACCTCTCCATGGAGGCTACACCTTC
TRBV7-2	TRBJ1-3	-	-	CASSLIGNSGNTIYF	TGTGCCAGCAGCTTAATCGGAAACTCTGGAAACACCATATATTTT
TRBV9	TRBJ2-7	-	TRBD1	CASSVEGQVDEQYF	TGTGCCAGCAGCGTAGAGGGACAGGTGGACGAGCAGTACTTC
TRBV7-3	TRBJ2-3	once	TRBD2	CASSLGLAGDTQYF	TGTGCCAGCAGCTTAGGGCTAGCGGGAGATACGCAGTATTTT
TRBV7-2	TRBJ1-4	-	-	CASRRQGWGEKLFF	TGTGCCAGCAGGCGGCAGGGTTGGGGGGAAAAACTGTTTTTT
TRBV5-6	TRBJ1-1	-	-	CASSFQVGLTTEAFF	TGTGCCAGCAGCTTTCAGGTGGGGTTGACCACTGAAGCTTTCTTT
TRBV7-2	TRBJ1-5	-	-	CASSFSQDNQPQHF	TGTGCCAGCAGCTTTTCACAGGATAATCAGCCCCAGCATTTT
TRBV2	TRBJ1-2	-	-	CASSERRGGNGYTF	TGTGCCAGCAGTGAGAGGAGGGGGGGGAATGGCTACACCTTC
TRBV6-6	TRBJ1-1	-	-	CASSYSAGAPNTEAFF	TGTGCCAGCAGTTACTCGGCAGGGGCTCCGAACACTGAAGCTTTCTTT
TRBV7-2	TRBJ2-5	-	-	CASSHQGGGETQYF	TGTGCCAGCAGCCACCAGGGAGGCGGAGAGACCCAGTACTTC
TRBV15	TRBJ1-4	-	-	CATRRGAGVEKLFF	TGTGCCACGAGGAGGGGGGCGGGGGTTGAAAAACTGTTTTTT